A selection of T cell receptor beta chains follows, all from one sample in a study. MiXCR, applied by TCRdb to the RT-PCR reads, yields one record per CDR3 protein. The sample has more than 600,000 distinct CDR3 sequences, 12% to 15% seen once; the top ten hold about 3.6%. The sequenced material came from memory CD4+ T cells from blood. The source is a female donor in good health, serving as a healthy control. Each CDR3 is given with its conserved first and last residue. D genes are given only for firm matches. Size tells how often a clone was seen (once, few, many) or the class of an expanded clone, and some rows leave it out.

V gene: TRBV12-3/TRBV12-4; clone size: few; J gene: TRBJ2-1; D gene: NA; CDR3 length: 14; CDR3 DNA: TGTGCCAGCACCTTTCGGACCTCCTACAATGAGCAGTTCTTC; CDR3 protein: CASTFRTSYNEQFF
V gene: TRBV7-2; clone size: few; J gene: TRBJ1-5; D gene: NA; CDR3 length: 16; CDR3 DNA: TGTGCCAGCAGCTTATCTTGGGGGGCTGGGGCAGCCGCCCAGCATTTT; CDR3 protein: CASSLSWGAGAAAQHF
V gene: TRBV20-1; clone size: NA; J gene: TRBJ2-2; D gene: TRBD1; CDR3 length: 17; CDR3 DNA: TGCAGTGCCAAAGCACCCGGGACAGGGGTCAACACCGGGGAGCTGTTTTTT; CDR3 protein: CSAKAPGTGVNTGELFF
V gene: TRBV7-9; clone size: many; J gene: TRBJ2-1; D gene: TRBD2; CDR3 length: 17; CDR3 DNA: TGTGCCAGCAGCTTAGCGGGGACTAGCGGGAGTAGCAATGAGCAGTTCTTC; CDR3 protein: CASSLAGTSGSSNEQFF
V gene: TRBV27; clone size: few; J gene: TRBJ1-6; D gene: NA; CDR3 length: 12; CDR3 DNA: TGTGCCAGCAGTTTATCCGGGGGACCCCTCCACTTT; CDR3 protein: CASSLSGGPLHF
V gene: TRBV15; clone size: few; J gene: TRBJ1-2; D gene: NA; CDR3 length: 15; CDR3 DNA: TGTGCCACCAGCAGAGCTCAGGGGAAGGGCTATGGCTACACCTTC; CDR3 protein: CATSRAQGKGYGYTF
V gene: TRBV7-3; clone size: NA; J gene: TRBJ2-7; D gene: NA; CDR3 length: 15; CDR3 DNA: TGTGCCAGCAGCTCACCCGATTTAGGACTCATGGAGCAGTACTTC; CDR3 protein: CASSSPDLGLMEQYF
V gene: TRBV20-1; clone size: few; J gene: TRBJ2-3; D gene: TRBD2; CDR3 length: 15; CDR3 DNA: TGCAGTGCACTGGGACTAGCGGGATCGGGCCATACGCAGTATTTT; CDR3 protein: CSALGLAGSGHTQYF
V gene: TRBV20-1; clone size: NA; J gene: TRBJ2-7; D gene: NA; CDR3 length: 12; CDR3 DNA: TGCAGTGCTCTAGCGTCGTCCTACGAGCAGTACTTC; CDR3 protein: CSALASSYEQYF
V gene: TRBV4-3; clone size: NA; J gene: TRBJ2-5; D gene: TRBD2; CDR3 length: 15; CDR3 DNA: TGCGCCAGCAGCTGGACTAGCGGGGGACAAGAGACCCAGTACTTC; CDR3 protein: CASSWTSGGQETQYF
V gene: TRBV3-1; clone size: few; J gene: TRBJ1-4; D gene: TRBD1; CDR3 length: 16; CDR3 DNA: TGTGCCAGCAGCACCCGGGACAGGGGAGCTAATGAAAAACTGTTTTTT; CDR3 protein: CASSTRDRGANEKLFF
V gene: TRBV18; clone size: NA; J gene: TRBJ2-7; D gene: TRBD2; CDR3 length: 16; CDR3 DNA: TGTGCCAGCTCACCAGGACTAGCGGGAGTTTGGTACGAGCAGTACTTC; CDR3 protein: CASSPGLAGVWYEQYF
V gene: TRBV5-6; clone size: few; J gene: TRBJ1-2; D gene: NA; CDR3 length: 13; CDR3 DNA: TGTGCCAGCATCCGTATGGGTAACTATGGCTACACCTTC; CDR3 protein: CASIRMGNYGYTF
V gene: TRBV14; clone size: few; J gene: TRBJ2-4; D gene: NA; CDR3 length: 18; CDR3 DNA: TGTGCCAGCAGCCAACTAACAGGGTTTGGTGGATCCAAAAACATTCAGTACTTC; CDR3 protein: CASSQLTGFGGSKNIQYF
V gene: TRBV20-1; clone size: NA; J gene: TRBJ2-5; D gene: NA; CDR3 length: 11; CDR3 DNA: TGCACAGGGTTGTACCAAGAGACCCAGTACTTC; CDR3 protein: CTGLYQETQYF
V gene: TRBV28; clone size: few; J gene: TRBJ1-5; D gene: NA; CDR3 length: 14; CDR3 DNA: TGTGCCAGCAGTTCACAGGGAGGTGTTCAGCCCCAGCATTTT; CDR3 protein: CASSSQGGVQPQHF
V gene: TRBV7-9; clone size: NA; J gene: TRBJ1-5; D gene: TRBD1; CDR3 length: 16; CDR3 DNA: TGTGCCAGCAGCTCGACGGACAGGGGTGGCAATCAGCCCCAGCATTTT; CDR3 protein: CASSSTDRGGNQPQHF
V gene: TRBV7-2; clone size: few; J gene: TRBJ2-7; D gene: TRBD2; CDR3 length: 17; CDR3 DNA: TGTGCCAGCAGCTTAGCGCTCGGGGTAGCGGGATCCTACGAGCAGTACTTC; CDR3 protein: CASSLALGVAGSYEQYF
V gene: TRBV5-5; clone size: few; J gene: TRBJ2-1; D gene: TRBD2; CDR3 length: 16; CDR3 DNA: TGTGCCAGCAGCTTGTCTGTCGGGAGGGCCACTGATGAGCAGTTCTTC; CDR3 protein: CASSLSVGRATDEQFF
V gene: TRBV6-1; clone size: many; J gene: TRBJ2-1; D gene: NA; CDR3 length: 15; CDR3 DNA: TGTGCCAGCAGTGACCGGACACTTTCCTACAATGAGCAGTTCTTC; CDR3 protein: CASSDRTLSYNEQFF
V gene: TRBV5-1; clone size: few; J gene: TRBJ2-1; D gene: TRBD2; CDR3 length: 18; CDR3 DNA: TGCGCCAGCAGCTCGTCCCAATGGGCTAGCGGGGAATACAATGAGCAGTTCTTC; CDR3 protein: CASSSSQWASGEYNEQFF
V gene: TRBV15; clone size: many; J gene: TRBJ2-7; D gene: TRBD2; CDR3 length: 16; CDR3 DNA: TGTGCCACCAGCAGAGCCGGGGGGACTAGCGGCTACGAGCAGTACTTC; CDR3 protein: CATSRAGGTSGYEQYF
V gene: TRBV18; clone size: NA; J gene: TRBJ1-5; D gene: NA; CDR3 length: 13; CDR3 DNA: TGTGCCAGCTCACAAGAGTATGGGCAGCCCCAGCATTTT; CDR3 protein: CASSQEYGQPQHF
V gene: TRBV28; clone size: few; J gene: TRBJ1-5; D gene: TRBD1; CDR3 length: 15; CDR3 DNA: TGTGCCAGCAACACAGGGGAGGGTCGGAATCAGCCCCAGCATTTT; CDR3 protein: CASNTGEGRNQPQHF
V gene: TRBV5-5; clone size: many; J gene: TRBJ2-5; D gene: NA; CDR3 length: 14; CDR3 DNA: TGTGCCAGCAGCCCGATTTTAGCGGCGGAGACCCAGTACTTC; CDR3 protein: CASSPILAAETQYF
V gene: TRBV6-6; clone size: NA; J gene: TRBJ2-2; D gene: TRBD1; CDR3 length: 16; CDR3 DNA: TGTGCCAGCAGTTACTCGGGGACAGGGGGAGGCGGGGAGCTGTTTTTT; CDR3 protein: CASSYSGTGGGGELFF
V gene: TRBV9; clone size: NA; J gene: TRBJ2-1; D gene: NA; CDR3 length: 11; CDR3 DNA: TGTGCCAGCAGCGTAGGTCATGAGCAGTTCTTC; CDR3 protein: CASSVGHEQFF
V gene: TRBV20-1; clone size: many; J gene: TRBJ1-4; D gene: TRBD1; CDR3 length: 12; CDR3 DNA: TGCAGTGCTAACAGGGGTAATGAAAAACTGTTTTTT; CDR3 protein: CSANRGNEKLFF
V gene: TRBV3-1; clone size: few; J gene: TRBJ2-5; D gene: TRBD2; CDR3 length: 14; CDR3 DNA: TGTGCCAGCAGCCCCCGCGCGCTAGCGGGACTCGGGTACTTC; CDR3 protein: CASSPRALAGLGYF
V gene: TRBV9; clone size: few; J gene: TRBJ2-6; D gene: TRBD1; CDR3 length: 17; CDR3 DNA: TGTGCCAGCAGTAAAATTTCTCAGGGGGCTGGGGCCAACGTCCTGACTTTC; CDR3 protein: CASSKISQGAGANVLTF
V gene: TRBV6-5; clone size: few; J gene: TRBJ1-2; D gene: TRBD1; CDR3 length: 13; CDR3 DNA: TGTGCCAGCTCTGAAGGGGGCCGAAATGGCTACACCTTC; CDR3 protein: CASSEGGRNGYTF
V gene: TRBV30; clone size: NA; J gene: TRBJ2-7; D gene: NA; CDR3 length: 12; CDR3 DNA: TGTGCCTGGCGCGGGGCCGGAGGCGAGCAGTACTTC; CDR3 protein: CAWRGAGGEQYF
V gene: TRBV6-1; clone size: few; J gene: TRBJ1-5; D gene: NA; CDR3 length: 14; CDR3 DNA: TGTGCCAGCAGTAAAGAGGCCATTAACCAGCCCCAGCATTTT; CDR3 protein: CASSKEAINQPQHF
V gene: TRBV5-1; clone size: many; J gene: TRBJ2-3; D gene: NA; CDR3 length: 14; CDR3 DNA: TGCGCCAGCAGCTTGGCTGACACCACAGATACGCAGTATTTT; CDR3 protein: CASSLADTTDTQYF
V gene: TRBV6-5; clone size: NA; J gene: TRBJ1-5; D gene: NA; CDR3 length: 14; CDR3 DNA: TGTGCCAGCAGTTACTCACAGGAGTATCAGCCCCAGCATTTT; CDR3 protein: CASSYSQEYQPQHF
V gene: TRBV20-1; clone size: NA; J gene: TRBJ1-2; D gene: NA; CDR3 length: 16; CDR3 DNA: TGCAGTGCTGAAAGCGCATCTGCGCTATATCGCTATGGCTACACCTTC; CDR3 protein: CSAESASALYRYGYTF
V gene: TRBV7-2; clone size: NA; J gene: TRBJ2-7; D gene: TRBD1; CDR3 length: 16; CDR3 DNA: TGTGCCAGCAGCTCCCGGGACAGGTTTAACTCCTACGAGCAGTACTTC; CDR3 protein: CASSSRDRFNSYEQYF
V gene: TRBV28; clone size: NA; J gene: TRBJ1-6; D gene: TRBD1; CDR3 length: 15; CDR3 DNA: TGTGCCAGCAGACCTGGGGACAGAGATAATTCACCCCTCCACTTT; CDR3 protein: CASRPGDRDNSPLHF
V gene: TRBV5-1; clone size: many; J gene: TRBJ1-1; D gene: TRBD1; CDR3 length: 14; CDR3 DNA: TGCGCCAGCAGGCGGGACAGCGAGAACACTGAAGCTTTCTTT; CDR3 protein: CASRRDSENTEAFF
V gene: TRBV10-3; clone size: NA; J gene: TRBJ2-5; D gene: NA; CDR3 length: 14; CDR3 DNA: TGTGCCATCAGTGAGGGCCCTAGCCAAGAGACCCAGTACTTC; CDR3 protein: CAISEGPSQETQYF
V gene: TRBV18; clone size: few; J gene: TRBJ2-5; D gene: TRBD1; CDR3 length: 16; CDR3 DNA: TGTGCCAGCTCACCGGAGGACAGGGGGAACCAAGAGACCCAGTACTTC; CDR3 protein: CASSPEDRGNQETQYF
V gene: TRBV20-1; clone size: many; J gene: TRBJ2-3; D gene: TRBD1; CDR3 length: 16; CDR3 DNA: TGCAGTGCTAGTCTACTGGGACAGCTTTTCACAGATACGCAGTATTTT; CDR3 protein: CSASLLGQLFTDTQYF
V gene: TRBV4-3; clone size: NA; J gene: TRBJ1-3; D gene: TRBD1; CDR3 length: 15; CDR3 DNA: TGCGCCAGCAGCCTCGGACAGGAGATTGGAAACACCATATATTTT; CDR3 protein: CASSLGQEIGNTIYF
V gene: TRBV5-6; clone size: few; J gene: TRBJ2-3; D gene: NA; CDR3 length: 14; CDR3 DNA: TGTGCCAGCAGCTTGGGGAGGGGATCAGATACGCAGTATTTT; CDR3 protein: CASSLGRGSDTQYF
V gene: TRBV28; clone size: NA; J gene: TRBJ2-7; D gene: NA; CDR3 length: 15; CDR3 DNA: TGTGCCAGCAGTCCGAGGGGGGGAGGGCCCAACGAGCAGTACTTC; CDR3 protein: CASSPRGGGPNEQYF
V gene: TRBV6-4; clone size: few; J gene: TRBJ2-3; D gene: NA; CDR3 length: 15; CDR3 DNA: TGTGCCAGCAGTGAAGAGGGGGGGGACACAGATACGCAGTATTTT; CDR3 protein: CASSEEGGDTDTQYF
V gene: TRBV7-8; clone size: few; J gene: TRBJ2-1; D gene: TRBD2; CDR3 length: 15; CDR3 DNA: TGTGCCAGCAGCGTACTAGCGGGACGCTACAATGAGCAGTTCTTC; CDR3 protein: CASSVLAGRYNEQFF
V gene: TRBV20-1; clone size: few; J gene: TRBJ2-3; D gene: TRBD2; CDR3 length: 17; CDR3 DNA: TGCAGTGCTAGCGTGGGACTAAGAGCGACGACCAGAGATACGCAGTATTTT; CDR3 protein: CSASVGLRATTRDTQYF
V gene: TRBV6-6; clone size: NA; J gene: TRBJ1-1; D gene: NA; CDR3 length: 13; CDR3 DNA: TGTGCCAGCAGAATCCCAGGGGCCACTGAAGCTTTCTTT; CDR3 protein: CASRIPGATEAFF
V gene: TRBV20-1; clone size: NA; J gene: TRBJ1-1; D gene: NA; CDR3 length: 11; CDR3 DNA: TGCAGTGCTAGAGAGTGGGGTGACTCTTTCTTT; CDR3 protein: CSAREWGDSFF
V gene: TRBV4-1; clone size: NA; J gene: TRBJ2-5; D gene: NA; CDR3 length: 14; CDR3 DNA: TGCGCCAGCAGCCAAGTACAGCTAGAAGAGACCCAGTACTTC; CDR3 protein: CASSQVQLEETQYF
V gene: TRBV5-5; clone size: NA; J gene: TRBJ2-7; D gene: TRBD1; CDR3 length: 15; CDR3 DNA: TGTGCCAGCAGCCAATCACAGGGGTCGGGCTACGAGCAGTACTTC; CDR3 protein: CASSQSQGSGYEQYF